This is a list of T cell receptor beta chains from one sample in a study of neurological immune-mediated disorders. TCRdb reanalysed the 5' RACE reads using MiXCR and keeps one entry per CDR3 protein. Among more than 25,000 distinct CDR3 sequences, 12% were seen once, and the ten largest hold about 5.6%. Material: PBMCs. The receptors stem from a woman aged 55-69 years in good health. Both conserved end residues are part of each CDR3.

V	J	CDR3
TRBV7-9	TRBJ2-1	CASSPSDRGPFF
TRBV5-1	TRBJ2-1	CASSWIQGHNNEQFF
TRBV20-1	TRBJ2-5	CSAAGTSGGQETQYF
TRBV20-1	TRBJ1-5	CSANGGSRNQPQHF
TRBV27	TRBJ2-3	CASSTHLTGGLTDTQYF
TRBV5-5	TRBJ2-5	CASSPGAGEETQYF
TRBV20-1	TRBJ1-6	CSAGGGTGGNSPLHF
TRBV7-9	TRBJ1-3	CASSHQMKGNTIYF
TRBV5-1	TRBJ2-1	CASSLVRDRYNEQFF
TRBV28	TRBJ1-4	CASSLRINEKLFF
TRBV7-2	TRBJ1-3	CASSLLPRSSGNTIYF
TRBV10-3	TRBJ2-7	CAISEKAGYSYEQYF
TRBV5-1	TRBJ2-7	CASSFGPQGGYEQYF
TRBV20-1	TRBJ1-5	CSARGTSFQPQHF
TRBV7-9	TRBJ1-1	CASSARGGGAFF
TRBV5-1	TRBJ2-2	CTSSLLNTGELFF
TRBV5-6	TRBJ2-5	CASSLFGTQETQYF
TRBV6-1	TRBJ2-3	CASSEEGHYTDTQYF
TRBV24-1	TRBJ2-2	CATSDFVTGELFF
TRBV7-2	TRBJ2-5	CASSLQRGFPTETQYF
TRBV5-5	TRBJ2-7	CASSLRGYEQYF
TRBV7-2	TRBJ1-3	CASSPKAGSGYTIYF
TRBV11-2	TRBJ2-2	CASSPPLSGLSTGELFF
TRBV6-5	TRBJ1-4	CASSYVRDSPSEKLFF
TRBV6-2/TRBV6-3	TRBJ2-7	CASSPGTGYEQYF
TRBV5-1	TRBJ2-7	CASSLQPGQGGGQYF
TRBV5-1	TRBJ2-5	CASSSGLAGAQETQYF
TRBV9	TRBJ1-1	CASSVLVQGKTEAFF
TRBV12-3/TRBV12-4	TRBJ1-2	CASRVRDGYGYTF
TRBV12-3/TRBV12-4	TRBJ1-4	CASSTGQATNEKLFF
TRBV20-1	TRBJ1-2	CSARATGLLYGYTF
TRBV5-1	TRBJ1-1	CASSVSMGNTEAFF
TRBV21-1	TRBJ1-5	CASSKEVVGDQPQHF
TRBV6-1	TRBJ2-7	CASSAGQGAVTSGASEQYF
TRBV3-1	TRBJ2-1	CASSQFRTYNEQFF
TRBV4-2	TRBJ1-4	CASSQVKGMEEKLFF
TRBV11-2	TRBJ2-5	CASSLVGFSQETQYF
TRBV5-1	TRBJ2-3	CASSPGSSDTQYF
TRBV12-3/TRBV12-4	TRBJ1-1	CASSSDRDPEAFF
TRBV15	TRBJ2-2	CATSRDGLGELFF
TRBV5-1	TRBJ1-3	CASSGTGTSGNTIYF
TRBV6-5	TRBJ1-2	CASRRPGGGYGYTF
TRBV3-1	TRBJ1-1	CASSRGGSFTVAFF
TRBV20-1	TRBJ1-2	CSARAGNYGYTF
TRBV7-8	TRBJ1-5	CASSLVGNQPQHF
TRBV20-1	TRBJ2-7	CSALIGLRDSYEQYF
TRBV7-3	TRBJ2-1	CASSSSSGGANEQFF
TRBV6-5	TRBJ1-6	CASTLGRTTLYNSPLHF
TRBV20-1	TRBJ1-1	CSARETGGAEAFF
TRBV7-2	TRBJ2-7	CASSLVTSGNEQYF
TRBV20-1	TRBJ2-2	CSARGTGNTGELFF
TRBV7-9	TRBJ1-1	CASSARGQRNTEAFF
TRBV5-1	TRBJ2-7	CASSLGHPYEQYF
TRBV9	TRBJ2-3	CASSTRPSGTDTQYF
TRBV19	TRBJ1-5	CASSPQVGPMAQHF
TRBV20-1	TRBJ2-7	CSARDRKVPSSYEQYF
TRBV18	TRBJ1-5	CASSPAGGNQPQHF
TRBV7-3	TRBJ1-6	CASSPEGVQGRPPLHF
TRBV5-1	TRBJ1-1	CASSRDTNTEAFF
TRBV12-3/TRBV12-4	TRBJ1-2	CASSTGGYYGYTF